The 10 T cell receptor beta chains presented below share a single source sample, sequenced in a study of shared clonotypes between healthy human individuals. The assay was immunoSEQ multiplex PCR, and TCRdb's table has in-frame clones only and misses some. The profile shows about 2.4 million clones, 80% to 95% of them singletons. The material sequenced was naive CD4+ T cells from PBMCs. Subset defined: CD45RA+ positively selected. These receptors were collected from a man aged 18 to 30 in good health. Some clones in this sample may be carry-over from other donors' samples.

Concerning this clone itself: This specimen includes other DNA sequences encoding the same CDR3. The chain joins TRBV6-1 to TRBJ2-7, with TRBD1 identical over 8 bases. Germline CDR1 is MNHNS and CDR2 is SASEGT. The CDR3 contains 14 residues. J lost 3 bases, V lost 4 bases, and 5 bases had no gene match. The CDR3 spells CASSGGQGFYEQYF. As DNA, the CDR3 is TGTGCCAGCAGTGGAGGACAGGGTTTCTACGAGCAGTACTTC.

The J gene is TRBJ1-1, the V gene TRBV11-2; TRBD1 agrees at 7 bases. The CDR3 is made up of 12 amino acids. Germline CDR1 and CDR2: SGHAT and FQNNGV. V shed 7 bases, J shed 11 bases, and the junction held 10 bases outside the gene matches. CDR3 protein: CASTDRASGAFF. CDR3 bases: TGTGCCAGCACCGACAGGGCCTCGGGCGCTTTCTTT.

This chain uses TRBV6-6 with TRBJ2-7, with 7 bases that match TRBD2. Germline-derived CDR1 and CDR2 are MNHNY and SVGAGI (reference sequence). The CDR3 sequence is 14 residues long. The J segment lost 7 bases and the V segment lost 2 bases, leaving 8 bases of the junction unmatched. CDR3 bases: TGTGCCAGCAGTTACAGGACTAGTTGGAGGGAGCAGTACTTC. Encoded protein: CASSYRTSWREQYF.

The count of this clone is one. This chain connects TRBV2 to TRBJ2-2; 9 bases match TRBD1. The CDR3 consists of 15 residues. V lost 6 bases, J lost 4 bases, and 6 bases stayed unmatched. CDR1 is SNHLY and CDR2 is FYNNEI in the germline V gene. The CDR3 DNA reads as TGTGCCAGCAGGGCCGACAGGGGGAGCACCGGGGAGCTGTTTTTT. This encodes CASRADRGSTGELFF. Based on the CDR3 plus reference TRBV2 and TRBJ2-2, the full variable domain is EPEVTQTPSHQVTQMGQEVILRCVPISNHLYFYWYRQILGQKVEFLVSFYNNEISEKSEIFDDQFSVERPDGSNFTLKIRSTKLEDSAMYFCASRADRGSTGELFFGEGSRLTVL.

V is TRBV19 and J is TRBJ2-7; maybe TRBD2 (6 bases). V was shortened by 5 bases and J by 7 bases, with 21 bases between the two germline ends. CDR1 and CDR2 (germline): LNHDA, SQIVND (reference sequence). The CDR3 extends over 15 amino acids. CDR3: CASSPPEGPAGEQYF. The CDR3 bases are TGTGCCAGTAGTCCCCCGGAGGGCCCGGCGGGGGAGCAGTACTTC.

The chain couples TRBV30 to TRBJ2-6; D could derive from TRBD1 or TRBD2 (5 bases each). CDR3 length: 17 residues. Germline V gene lookup returns CDR1 GTSNPN and CDR2 SVGIG (reference sequence). V was clipped by 2 bases and J by 0 bases, with 14 bases between them. The CDR3 DNA sequence: TGTGCCTGGAGTCAGAGGGTTGGGGGCTCTGGGGCCAACGTCCTGACTTTC. It specifies CAWSQRVGGSGANVLTF.

V usage is TRBV19 and J usage is TRBJ2-6, with a weak D call TRBD2 (6 bases). The CDR3 spans 18 residues. CDR1 is LNHDA, CDR2 SQIVND, per germline (reference sequence). The ends were cut back, 3 bases at V and 0 bases at J, with 15 bases in the middle. CDR3 bases: TGTGCCAGTAGTATGGGTCGACTAGTCGGCTCTGGGGCCAACGTCCTGACTTTC. Its translation: CASSMGRLVGSGANVLTF.

For this clone: In the same sample, other DNA sequences code for this CDR3. The V and J genes are TRBV5-1 and TRBJ2-2; 11 nucleotides match TRBD2. V was clipped by 3 bases and J by 1 base; unmatched bases: 2. CDR1 is SGHRS, CDR2 YFSETQ, per germline. The CDR3 extends over 16 amino acids. This CDR3 reads CASSSGLAVNTGELFF. DNA for the CDR3: TGCGCCAGCAGCTCGGGACTAGCGGTGAACACCGGGGAGCTGTTTTTT.

The chain joins TRBV5-4 to TRBJ2-1; weak D call: TRBD2 (6 bases). Germline CDR1 is SGHNT and CDR2 is YYREEE (reference sequence). The CDR3 covers 16 residues. Trimming pared 4 bases from V and 3 bases from J, leaving 17 bases between. In DNA form, the CDR3 reads TGTGCCAGCAGCCCCCCTCGGAGGGATGTCTACAATGAGCAGTTCTTC. Protein sequence: CASSPPRRDVYNEQFF.

This chain links TRBV5-1 with TRBJ2-5; 10 nucleotides align to TRBD2. Unmatched junction bases numbered 10, after V lost 0 bases and J lost 5 bases. Germline CDR1 SGHRS, CDR2 YFSETQ. The CDR3 is made up of 17 amino acids. CDR3 DNA: TGCGCCAGCAGCTTGGGTCCTAGCGGGAGCTCAGGGGAGACCCAGTACTTC. As protein: CASSLGPSGSSGETQYF.